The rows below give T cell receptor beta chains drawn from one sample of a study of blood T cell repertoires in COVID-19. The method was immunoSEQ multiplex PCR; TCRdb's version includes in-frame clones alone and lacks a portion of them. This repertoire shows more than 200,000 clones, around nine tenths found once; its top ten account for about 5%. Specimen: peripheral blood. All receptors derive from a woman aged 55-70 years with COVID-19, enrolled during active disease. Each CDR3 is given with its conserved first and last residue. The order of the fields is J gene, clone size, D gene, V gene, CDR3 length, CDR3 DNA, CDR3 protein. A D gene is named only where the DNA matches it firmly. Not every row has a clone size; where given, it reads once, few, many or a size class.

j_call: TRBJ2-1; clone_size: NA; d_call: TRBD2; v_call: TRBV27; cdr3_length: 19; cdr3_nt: TGTGCCAGCAGTTTCGTAACCGGGACTAGCCCACACCTCTACAATGAGCAGTTCTTC; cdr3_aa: CASSFVTGTSPHLYNEQFF
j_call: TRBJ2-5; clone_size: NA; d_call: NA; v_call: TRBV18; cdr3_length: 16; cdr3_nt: TGTGCCAGCCCTCACTGGGGAGCGGCATTTCAAGAGACCCAGTACTTC; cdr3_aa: CASPHWGAAFQETQYF
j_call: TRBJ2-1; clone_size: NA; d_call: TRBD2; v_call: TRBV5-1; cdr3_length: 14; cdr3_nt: TGCGCCAGCAGCCCCAGCGGACTAGCGGCTGAGCAGTTCTTC; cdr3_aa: CASSPSGLAAEQFF
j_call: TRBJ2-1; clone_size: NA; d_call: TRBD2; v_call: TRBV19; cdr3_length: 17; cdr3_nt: TGTGCCAGTAGTACTCGCAGACTAGCGGGAAGCTACAATGAGCAGTTCTTC; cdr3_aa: CASSTRRLAGSYNEQFF
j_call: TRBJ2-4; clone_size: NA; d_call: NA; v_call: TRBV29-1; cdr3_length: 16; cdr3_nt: TGCAGCGTTGAAGAGGGGGCGTTCACGGCCAAAAACATTCAGTACTTC; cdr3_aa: CSVEEGAFTAKNIQYF
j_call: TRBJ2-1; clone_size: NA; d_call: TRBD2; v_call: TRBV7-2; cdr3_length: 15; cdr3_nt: TGTGCCAGCAGCCAAAGACTAGCGGGAGTGGGTGAGCAGTTCTTC; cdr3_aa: CASSQRLAGVGEQFF
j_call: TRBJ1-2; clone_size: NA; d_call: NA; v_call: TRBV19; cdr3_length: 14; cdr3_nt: TGTGCCAGTAGTTTCCAGGGCACTAACTATGGCTACACCTTC; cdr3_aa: CASSFQGTNYGYTF
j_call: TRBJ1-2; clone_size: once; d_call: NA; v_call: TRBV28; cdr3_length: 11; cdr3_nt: TGTGCCAGCAGTACAAGGGGTGGCTACACCTTC; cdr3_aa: CASSTRGGYTF
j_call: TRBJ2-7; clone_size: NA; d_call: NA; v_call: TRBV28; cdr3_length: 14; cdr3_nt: TGTGCCAGCAGTATGCAGGGGAAAACCTACGAGCAGTACTTC; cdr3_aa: CASSMQGKTYEQYF
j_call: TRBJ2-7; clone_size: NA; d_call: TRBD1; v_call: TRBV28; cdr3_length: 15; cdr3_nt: TGTGCCAGCAGTTTATTGAGACAGGGGGCCTTTAGGCAGTACTTC; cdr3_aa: CASSLLRQGAFRQYF
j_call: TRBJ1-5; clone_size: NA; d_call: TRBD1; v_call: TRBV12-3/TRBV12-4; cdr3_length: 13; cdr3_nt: TGTGCCAGCAGTATGGACAGGGGGCAGCCCCAGCATTTT; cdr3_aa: CASSMDRGQPQHF
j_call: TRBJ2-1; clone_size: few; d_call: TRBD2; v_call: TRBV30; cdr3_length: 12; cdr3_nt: TGTGCCTGGGGGCTAGCGGGGAATGAGCAGTTCTTC; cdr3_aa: CAWGLAGNEQFF
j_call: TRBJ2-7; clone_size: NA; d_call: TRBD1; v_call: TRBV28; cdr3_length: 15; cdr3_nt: TGTGCCAGCAGTTACACCGGGACAGGGCTCTACGAGCAGTACTTC; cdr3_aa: CASSYTGTGLYEQYF
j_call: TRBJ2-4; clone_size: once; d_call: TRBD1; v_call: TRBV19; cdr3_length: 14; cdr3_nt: TGTGCCAGCAGTATTTCAGGGGGCGAAAACATTCAGTACTTC; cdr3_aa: CASSISGGENIQYF
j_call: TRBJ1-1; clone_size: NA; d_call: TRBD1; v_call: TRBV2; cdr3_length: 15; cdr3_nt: TGTGCCAGCAGAGGGACAGGGCCGGAGGACACTGAAGCTTTCTTT; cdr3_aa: CASRGTGPEDTEAFF
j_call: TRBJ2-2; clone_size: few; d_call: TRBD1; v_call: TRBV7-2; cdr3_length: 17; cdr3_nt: TGTGCCAGCAGCAATATCCATGACAGGGCTAACACCGGGGAGCTGTTTTTT; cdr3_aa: CASSNIHDRANTGELFF
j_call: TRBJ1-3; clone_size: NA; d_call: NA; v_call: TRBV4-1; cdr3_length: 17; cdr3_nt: TGCGCCAGCAGCCTCTCCTGGGCAGGCCGCTCTGGAAACACCATATATTTT; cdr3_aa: CASSLSWAGRSGNTIYF
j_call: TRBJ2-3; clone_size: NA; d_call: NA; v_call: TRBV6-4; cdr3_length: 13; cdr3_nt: TGTGCCAGCAGTGTATTTCCAGGGGATACGCAGTATTTT; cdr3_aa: CASSVFPGDTQYF
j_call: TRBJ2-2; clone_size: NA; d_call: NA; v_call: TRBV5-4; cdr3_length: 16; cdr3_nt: TGTGCCAGCAGCTGGGGGGGGCAGCCCAACACCGGGGAGCTGTTTTTT; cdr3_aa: CASSWGGQPNTGELFF
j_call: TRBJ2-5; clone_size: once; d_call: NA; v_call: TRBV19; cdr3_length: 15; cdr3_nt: TGTGCCAGTAGTATCGCCAGGGGTGGCCAAGAGACCCAGTACTTC; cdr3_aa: CASSIARGGQETQYF
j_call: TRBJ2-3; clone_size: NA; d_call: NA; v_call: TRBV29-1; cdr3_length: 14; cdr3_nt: TGCAGCGTTTTACTAGCGAAAGGGGGAGATACGCAGTATTTT; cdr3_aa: CSVLLAKGGDTQYF
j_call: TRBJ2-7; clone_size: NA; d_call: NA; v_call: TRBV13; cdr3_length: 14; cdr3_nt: TGTGCCAGCAGCAGAATTAGATTCTCCTACGAGCAGTACTTC; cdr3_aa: CASSRIRFSYEQYF
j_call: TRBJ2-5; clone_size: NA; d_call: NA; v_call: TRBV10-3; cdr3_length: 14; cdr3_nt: TGTGCCATCAGTTTCCTAGGGGCCCGGGAGACCCAGTACTTC; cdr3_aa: CAISFLGARETQYF
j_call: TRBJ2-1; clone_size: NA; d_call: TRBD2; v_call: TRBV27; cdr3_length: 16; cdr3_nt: TGTGCCAGCTCTAAACCGGGTCTAGCGGGAGTCGGTGAGCAGTTCTTC; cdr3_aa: CASSKPGLAGVGEQFF